The next 7 T cell receptor beta chains were all read from a single sample in a study of T-cell memory formation after mild COVID-19. From the 5' RACE reads, TCRdb called clonotypes with MiXCR, one entry per CDR3 protein. The sample has roughly 110,000 distinct CDR3 sequences; under 15% are singletons. Source material: PBMCs or a T cell subset sorted from them (not recorded which). The receptors come from a young man who had mild COVID-19 (a few samples of this study predate the infection). Cell type and time point are not known.

This clonotype was detected only a few times. The V gene is TRBV5-1, the J gene TRBJ2-1; D is perhaps TRBD2 (6 bases). Germline CDR1 reads SGHRS; CDR2 reads YFSETQ. The CDR3 has 15 amino acids. Trimming removed 9 bases from V and 2 bases from J, with 18 bases in between. CDR3 nucleotide sequence: TGCGCCACCCCGAGGGGAGCGGGTCCCTACAATGAGCAGTTCTTC. As protein: CATPRGAGPYNEQFF.

The chain links TRBV7-7 to TRBJ2-2; D call uncertain. Germline values: CDR1 SSHAT, CDR2 FNYEAQ (reference sequence). V dropped 1 base and J dropped 3 bases, with 6 bases sitting between them. This CDR3 has 14 residues. CDR3 in DNA: TGTGCCAGCAGCTTAGAGGCAGACACCGGGGAGCTGTTTTTT. It specifies CASSLEADTGELFF.

This clonotype was found a few times. This chain connects TRBV5-4 to TRBJ1-2, with D unclear. The CDR3 is 12 residues long. Germline V lookup: CDR1 SGHNT, CDR2 YYREEE (reference sequence). Trimming took 2 bases from V and 9 from J, leaving 11 bases between them. CDR3 amino acids: CASSFSQLRYTF. In DNA, the CDR3 is TGTGCCAGCAGCTTTTCTCAGTTGCGCTACACCTTC.

Ten or more counts support this clonotype. CDR3 loop: CASSQNRGVGEQFF. The CDR3 DNA is TGTGCCAGCAGCCAAAACAGGGGAGTTGGTGAGCAGTTCTTC. The chain uses TRBV7-9 and TRBJ2-1; 7 bases align to TRBD1. The CDR3 has 14 residues. Germline lookup yields CDR1 SEHNR and CDR2 FQNEAQ (reference sequence). Trimming took 5 bases from V and 9 from J; bases not matched to a gene: 10.

The chain recombines TRBV13 with TRBJ2-6; 7 bases are shared with TRBD1. The CDR3 runs to 17 residues. Germline loops: CDR1 PRHDT, CDR2 FYEKMQ (reference sequence). Losses at the gene ends were 8 bases for V and 0 bases for J; bases not matched to a gene: 10. DNA of the CDR3: TGTGCCAGCGCCCGGGACAGCGATCTCTCTGGGGCCAACGTCCTGACTTTC. Its protein is CASARDSDLSGANVLTF.

There are many counts of this clonotype. This chain joins TRBV4-2 and TRBJ2-7; 7 positions match TRBD1. Germline V lookup: CDR1 LGHNA, CDR2 YNFKEQ. J was trimmed by 3 bases and V by 3 bases; bases with no gene match: 8. The CDR3 is 15 residues long. The DNA of the CDR3 is TGTGCCAGCAGCCACATGGGACAGTCCAACTACGAGCAGTACTTC. Translating gives CASSHMGQSNYEQYF.

There are many counts of this clonotype. This sequence joins TRBV6-2 or TRBV6-3 and TRBJ2-6, with a weak D call TRBD2 (5 bases). The CDR3 contains 16 residues. V dropped 5 bases and J dropped 2 bases, with 13 bases sitting between them. Germline V gene sequence: CDR1 MNHEY, CDR2 SVGEGT. The CDR3 DNA reads TGTGCCAGCAGTGGAACTAGGACTGCTGGGGCCAACGTCCTGACTTTC. Translation: CASSGTRTAGANVLTF.